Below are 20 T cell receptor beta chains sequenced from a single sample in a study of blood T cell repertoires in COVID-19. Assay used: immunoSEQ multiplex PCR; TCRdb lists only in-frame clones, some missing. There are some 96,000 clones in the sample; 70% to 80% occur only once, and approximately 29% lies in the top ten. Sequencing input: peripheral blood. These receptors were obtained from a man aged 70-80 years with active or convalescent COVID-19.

DNA for the CDR3: TGTGCCAGCAGCCCACCGGAGGTGCCCTACGAGCAGTACTTC. Its translation: CASSPPEVPYEQYF. The V call is TRBV9, the J call TRBJ2-7; TRBD2 is a possible D gene (5 bases). With 4 bases removed from V and 2 bases from J, the gap between germline ends came to 13 bases. The CDR3 extends over 14 amino acids. Germline V gene lookup returns CDR1 SGDLS and CDR2 YYNGEE.

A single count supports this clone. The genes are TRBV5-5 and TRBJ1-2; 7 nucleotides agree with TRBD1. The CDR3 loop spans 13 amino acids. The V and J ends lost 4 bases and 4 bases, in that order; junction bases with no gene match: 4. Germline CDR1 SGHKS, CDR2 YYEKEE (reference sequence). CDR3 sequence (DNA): TGTGCCAGCAGCGCAGGGGGGTCCTATGGCTACACCTTC. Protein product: CASSAGGSYGYTF.

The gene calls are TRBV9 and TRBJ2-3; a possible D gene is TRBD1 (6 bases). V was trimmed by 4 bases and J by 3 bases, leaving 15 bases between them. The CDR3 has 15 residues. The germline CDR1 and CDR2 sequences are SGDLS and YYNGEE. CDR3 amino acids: CASSPGAAGTDTQYF. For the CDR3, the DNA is TGTGCCAGCAGCCCAGGGGCCGCCGGGACAGATACGCAGTATTTT.

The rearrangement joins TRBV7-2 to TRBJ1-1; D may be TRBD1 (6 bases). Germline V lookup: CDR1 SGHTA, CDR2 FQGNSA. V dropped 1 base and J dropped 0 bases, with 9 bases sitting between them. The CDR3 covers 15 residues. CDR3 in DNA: TGTGCCAGCAGCTTAGACAGGGCCATGAACACTGAAGCTTTCTTT. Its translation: CASSLDRAMNTEAFF.

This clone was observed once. As DNA, the CDR3 is TGTGCCAGCAGTTCGGGGACAGTCTCCTACAATGAGCAGTTCTTC. This gives the protein CASSSGTVSYNEQFF. This chain links TRBV6-5 with TRBJ2-1, with TRBD1 matching over 7 bases. Germline-derived CDR1 and CDR2 are MNHEY and SVGAGI. This CDR3 is built from 15 residues. V shed 4 bases, J shed 0 bases, and the junction held 3 bases outside the gene matches.

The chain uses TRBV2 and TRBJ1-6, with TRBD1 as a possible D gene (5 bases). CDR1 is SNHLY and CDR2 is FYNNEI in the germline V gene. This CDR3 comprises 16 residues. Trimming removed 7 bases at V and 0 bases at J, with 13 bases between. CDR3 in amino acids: CASNVGASSYNSPLHF. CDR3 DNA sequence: TGTGCCAGCAATGTTGGGGCTAGCTCCTATAATTCACCCCTCCACTTT.

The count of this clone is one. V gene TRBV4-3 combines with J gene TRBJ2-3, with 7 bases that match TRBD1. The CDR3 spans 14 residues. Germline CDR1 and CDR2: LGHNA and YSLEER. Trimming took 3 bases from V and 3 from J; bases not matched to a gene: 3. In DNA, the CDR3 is TGCGCCAGCAGCCAGGGACAGAGGACAGATACGCAGTATTTT. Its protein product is CASSQGQRTDTQYF.

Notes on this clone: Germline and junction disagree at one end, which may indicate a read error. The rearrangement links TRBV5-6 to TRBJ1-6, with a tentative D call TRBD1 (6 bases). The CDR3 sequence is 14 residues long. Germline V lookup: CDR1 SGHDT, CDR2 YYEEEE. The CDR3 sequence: CASSFRDTYSLLHF. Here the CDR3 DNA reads TGTGCCAGCAGCTTCCGGGACACCTATTCACTCCTCCACTTT.

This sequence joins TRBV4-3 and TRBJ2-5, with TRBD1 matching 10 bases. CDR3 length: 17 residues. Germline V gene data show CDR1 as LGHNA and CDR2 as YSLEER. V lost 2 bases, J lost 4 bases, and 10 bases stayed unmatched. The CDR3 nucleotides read TGCGCCAGCAGCCAATCAGGGACAGGGGTGATTGGAGAGACCCAGTACTTC. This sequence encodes CASSQSGTGVIGETQYF.

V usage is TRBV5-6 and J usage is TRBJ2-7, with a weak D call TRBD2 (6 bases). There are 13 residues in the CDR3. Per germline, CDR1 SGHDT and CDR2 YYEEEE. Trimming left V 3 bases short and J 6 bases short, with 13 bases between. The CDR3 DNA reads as TGTGCCAGCAGCTACGGGACTTCTATCGAGCAGTACTTC. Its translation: CASSYGTSIEQYF. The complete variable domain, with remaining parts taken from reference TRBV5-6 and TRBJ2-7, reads DAGVTQSPTHLIKTRGQQVTLRCSPKSGHDTVSWYQQALGQGPQFIFQYYEEEERQRGNFPDRFSGHQFPNYSSELNVNALLLGDSALYLCASSYGTSIEQYFGPGTRLTVT.

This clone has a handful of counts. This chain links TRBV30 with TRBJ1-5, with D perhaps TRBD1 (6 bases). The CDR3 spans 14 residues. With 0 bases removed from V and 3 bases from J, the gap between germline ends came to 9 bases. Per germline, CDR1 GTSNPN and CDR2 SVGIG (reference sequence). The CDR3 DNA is TGTGCCTGGAGTGTGCAGGGGCTCAATCAGCCCCAGCATTTT. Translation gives CAWSVQGLNQPQHF.

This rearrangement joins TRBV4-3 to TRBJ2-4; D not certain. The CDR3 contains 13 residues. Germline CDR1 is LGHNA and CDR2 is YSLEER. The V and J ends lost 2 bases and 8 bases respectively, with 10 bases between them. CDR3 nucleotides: TGCGCCAGCAGCCAACTTGGCCTGGACATTCAGTACTTC. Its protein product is CASSQLGLDIQYF.

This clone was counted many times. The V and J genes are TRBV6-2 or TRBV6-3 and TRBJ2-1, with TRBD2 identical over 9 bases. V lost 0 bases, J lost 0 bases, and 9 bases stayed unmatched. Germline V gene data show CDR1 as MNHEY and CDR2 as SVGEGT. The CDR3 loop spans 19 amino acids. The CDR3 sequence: CASSYSRLAEESSYNEQFF. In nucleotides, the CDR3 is TGTGCCAGCAGTTACTCGAGACTAGCGGAGGAGAGCTCCTACAATGAGCAGTTCTTC.

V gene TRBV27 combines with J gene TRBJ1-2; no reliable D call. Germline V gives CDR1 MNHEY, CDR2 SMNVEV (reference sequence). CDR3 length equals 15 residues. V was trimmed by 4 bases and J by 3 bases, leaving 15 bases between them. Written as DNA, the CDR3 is TGTGCCAGCAGTTCTCACAGTCAGCTCGACTATGGCTACACCTTC. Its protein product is CASSSHSQLDYGYTF.

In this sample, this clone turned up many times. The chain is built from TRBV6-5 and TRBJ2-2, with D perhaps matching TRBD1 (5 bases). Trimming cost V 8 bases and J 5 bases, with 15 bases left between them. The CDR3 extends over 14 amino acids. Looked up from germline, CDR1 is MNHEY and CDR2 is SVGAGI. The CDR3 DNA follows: TGTGCCAGCTCCTTGACAGATTCAACCGGGGAGCTGTTTTTT. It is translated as CASSLTDSTGELFF.

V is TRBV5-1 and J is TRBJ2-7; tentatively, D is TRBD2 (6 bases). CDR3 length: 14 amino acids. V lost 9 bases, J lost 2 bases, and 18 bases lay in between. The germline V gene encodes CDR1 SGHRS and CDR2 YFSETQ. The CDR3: CATRTGTGAYEQYF. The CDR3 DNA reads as TGCGCCACCCGGACCGGGACGGGAGCCTACGAGCAGTACTTC.

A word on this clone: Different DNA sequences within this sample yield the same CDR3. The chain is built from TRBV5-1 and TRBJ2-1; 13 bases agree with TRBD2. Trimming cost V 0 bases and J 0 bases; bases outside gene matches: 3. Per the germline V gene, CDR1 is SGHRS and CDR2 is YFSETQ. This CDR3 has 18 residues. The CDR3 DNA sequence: TGCGCCAGCAGCTTGGGGACTAGCGGGGGAAGCTCCTACAATGAGCAGTTCTTC. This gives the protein CASSLGTSGGSSYNEQFF.

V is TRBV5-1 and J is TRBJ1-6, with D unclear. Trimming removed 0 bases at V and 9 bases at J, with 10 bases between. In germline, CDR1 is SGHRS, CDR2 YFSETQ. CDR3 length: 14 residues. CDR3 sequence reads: CASSLEIGVSPLHF. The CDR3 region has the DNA TGCGCCAGCAGCTTGGAGATCGGGGTTTCACCCCTCCACTTT.

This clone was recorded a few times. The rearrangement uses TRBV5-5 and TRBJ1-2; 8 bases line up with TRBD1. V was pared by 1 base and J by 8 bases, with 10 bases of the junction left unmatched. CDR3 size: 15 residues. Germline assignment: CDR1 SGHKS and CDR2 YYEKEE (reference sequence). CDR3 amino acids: CASSLTGGLYEGYTF. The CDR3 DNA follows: TGTGCCAGCAGCTTGACAGGGGGGCTGTATGAAGGCTACACCTTC.

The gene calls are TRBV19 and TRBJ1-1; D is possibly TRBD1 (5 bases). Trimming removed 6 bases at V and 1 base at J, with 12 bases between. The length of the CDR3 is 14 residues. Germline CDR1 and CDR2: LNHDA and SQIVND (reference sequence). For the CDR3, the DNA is TGTGCCAGTAGAACGACAGCTAAGAACACTGAAGCTTTCTTT. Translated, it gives CASRTTAKNTEAFF.